Below are 17 T cell receptor beta chains sequenced from a single sample in a study of T cell repertoires in cytomegalovirus infection. Each CDR3 protein gets one entry after TCRdb re-called the reads with MiXCR. The data hold more than 140,000 distinct CDR3 sequences, with about 6.5% observed a single time. The sample was PBMCs. These receptors were obtained from a human donor in good health (CMV status not recorded). Some clones in this sample may be carry-over from other donors' samples.

This clonotype appeared a few times. This chain joins TRBV19 and TRBJ1-5, with D unclear. The V gene lost 5 bases and the J gene lost 3 bases, with 8 bases spanning the gap. The CDR3 covers 13 residues. Per germline, CDR1 LNHDA and CDR2 SQIVND (reference sequence). CDR3 nucleotides: TGTGCCAGTAGTGCCTCAGTCAATCAGCCCCAGCATTTT. Amino acids: CASSASVNQPQHF.

This clonotype has a handful of counts. The rearrangement uses TRBV4-3 and TRBJ2-5, with TRBD2 identical over 8 bases. Unmatched junction bases numbered 14, after V lost 1 base and J lost 4 bases. The CDR3 runs to 18 residues. Germline V CDR1 and CDR2: LGHNA, YSLEER. DNA for the CDR3: TGCGCCAGCAGCCAAGGGCTCTCCGGGGGGGCCAGGGGAGAGACCCAGTACTTC. Its translation: CASSQGLSGGARGETQYF.

This clonotype has just a few counts. This sequence joins TRBV29-1 and TRBJ1-2; 8 nucleotides agree with TRBD1. The germline gives CDR1 SQVTM, CDR2 ANQGSEA. V lost 6 bases, J lost 4 bases, and 16 bases stayed unmatched. The CDR3 is 16 amino acids. The CDR3 sequence: CSVAGIGTGKFYGYTF. The CDR3 coding sequence is TGCAGCGTCGCCGGGATTGGGACAGGCAAATTCTATGGCTACACCTTC.

In its sample, this clonotype was seen many times. V gene TRBV4-1 combines with J gene TRBJ1-2; D gene unclear. The CDR3 has 13 amino acids. The germline gives CDR1 MGHRA, CDR2 YSYEKL. The V and J ends lost 5 bases and 5 bases respectively, with 12 bases between them. The CDR3 sequence is CASSGRTAYGYTF. CDR3 bases: TGCGCCAGCAGCGGACGGACGGCGTATGGCTACACCTTC.

In its sample, this clonotype was seen many times. This chain links TRBV28 with TRBJ2-5; 11 bases map to TRBD1. Germline values: CDR1 MDHEN, CDR2 SYDVKM. The CDR3 is made up of 13 amino acids. Unmatched junction bases numbered 3, after V lost 5 bases and J lost 7 bases. The CDR3 loop reads CASSGQGAGTQYF. CDR3 nucleotides: TGTGCCAGCAGTGGACAGGGGGCCGGGACCCAGTACTTC.

The chain couples TRBV4-2 to TRBJ2-3; 11 bases align to TRBD2. The V and J ends lost 4 bases and 2 bases, in that order; junction bases with no gene match: 5. The CDR3 runs to 16 residues. Germline V gene lookup returns CDR1 LGHNA and CDR2 YNFKEQ. The CDR3 here is CASSPQTSGATDTQYF. In nucleotides, the CDR3 is TGTGCCAGCAGCCCCCAGACTAGCGGGGCCACAGATACGCAGTATTTT.

This clonotype was counted ten times or more. V gene TRBV24-1 combines with J gene TRBJ2-1, with 9 bases lining up with TRBD2. The V gene end was trimmed by 4 bases and the J gene end by 7 bases; junction bases not matched to a gene: 1. The CDR3 loop spans 13 amino acids. Germline V gene lookup returns CDR1 KGHDR and CDR2 SFDVKD. The CDR3 DNA is TGTGCCACCAGTGAAACTAGCGGGAATGAGCAGTTCTTC. Protein sequence: CATSETSGNEQFF.

This clonotype was detected ten times or more. The rearrangement joins TRBV7-2 to TRBJ1-6, with TRBD1 matching 11 bases. CDR1 and CDR2 (germline): SGHTA, FQGNSA. The CDR3 runs to 15 residues. With V trimmed by 5 bases and J by 8 bases, 5 bases remained unmatched. The CDR3 loop reads CASSRWTGGDSPLHF. In nucleotides, the CDR3 is TGTGCCAGCAGCAGATGGACAGGGGGCGATTCACCCCTCCACTTT.

This clonotype has at least ten counts. The chain employs TRBV7-9 and TRBJ1-2; 9 nucleotides align to TRBD1. Per germline, CDR1 SEHNR and CDR2 FQNEAQ (reference sequence). The CDR3 covers 18 residues. The V and J ends lost 4 bases and 0 bases, in that order; junction bases with no gene match: 12. CDR3 bases: TGTGCCAGCAGCTCCTCCGGGACAGGGTTCACGGCTAACTATGGCTACACCTTC. Protein: CASSSSGTGFTANYGYTF.

The count of this clonotype is one. The rearrangement links TRBV28 to TRBJ2-1, with TRBD2 matching over 9 bases. V shed 2 bases, J shed 8 bases, and the junction held 7 bases outside the gene matches. The CDR3 totals 15 residues. Per the germline V gene, CDR1 is MDHEN and CDR2 is SYDVKM. CDR3 residues: CASSLKGTSWHEQFF. For the CDR3, the DNA is TGTGCCAGCAGTTTAAAGGGGACTAGCTGGCATGAGCAGTTCTTC. The entire variable domain, with the rest obtained from reference TRBV28 and TRBJ2-1, is as follows: DVKVTQSSRYLVKRTGEKVFLECVQDMDHENMFWYRQDPGLGLRLIYFSYDVKMKEKGDIPEGYSVSREKKERFSLILESASTNQTSMYLCASSLKGTSWHEQFFGPGTRLTVL.

The gene calls are TRBV7-9 and TRBJ1-5; 8 positions agree with TRBD1. J lost 7 bases, V lost 1 base, and 12 bases had no gene match. Germline lookup yields CDR1 SEHNR and CDR2 FQNEAQ (reference sequence). The CDR3 runs 17 residues. The CDR3 spells CASSLEGGRGRGQPQHF. CDR3 coding DNA: TGTGCCAGCAGCTTAGAAGGGGGCAGGGGGCGAGGGCAGCCCCAGCATTTT.

This clonotype came up many times. The rearrangement links TRBV7-8 to TRBJ2-3, with TRBD2 matching over 10 bases. The CDR3 covers 19 residues. After removal of 2 bases from V and 5 bases from J, the junction contained 16 bases not matched to a gene. Germline-derived CDR1 and CDR2 are SGHVS and FQNEAQ. The CDR3 spells CASSLRFRGSGGLKDTQYF. DNA of the CDR3: TGTGCCAGCAGCTTACGCTTCCGGGGTAGCGGGGGGTTAAAAGATACGCAGTATTTT.

This clonotype was picked up many times. The V gene is TRBV11-2, the J gene TRBJ1-1, with D tentatively TRBD1 (5 bases). The germline CDR1 and CDR2 sequences are SGHAT and FQNNGV. The CDR3 is 17 residues long. The ends were cut back, 5 bases at V and 1 base at J, with 20 bases in the middle. Written as DNA, the CDR3 is TGTGCCAGCAGCCCTCAAAGGGGTTTCAAGGGGAACACTGAAGCTTTCTTT. As protein: CASSPQRGFKGNTEAFF. The variable domain in full, with the rest retrieved from reference TRBV11-2 and TRBJ1-1, is EAGVAQSPRYKIIEKRQSVAFWCNPISGHATLYWYQQILGQGPKLLIQFQNNGVVDDSQLPKDRFSAERLKGVDSTLKIQPAKLEDSAVYLCASSPQRGFKGNTEAFFGQGTRLTVV.

This clonotype was seen repeatedly, ten times or more. The chain joins TRBV7-9 to TRBJ2-3; D call uncertain. V was clipped by 3 bases and J by 4 bases, with 8 bases between them. Germline values: CDR1 SEHNR, CDR2 FQNEAQ (reference sequence). The CDR3 contains 13 residues. CDR3 in amino acids: CASSFGPADTQYF. DNA for the CDR3: TGTGCCAGCAGCTTTGGACCTGCAGATACGCAGTATTTT.

This clonotype was seen at least ten times. V usage is TRBV7-2 and J usage is TRBJ2-2, with D perhaps matching TRBD1 (5 bases). This CDR3 has 16 amino acids. Trimming stripped 2 bases from V and 5 bases from J, with 15 bases between. From germline, CDR1 is SGHTA and CDR2 FQGNSA. The CDR3 nucleotides are TGTGCCAGCAGCTTATTTGGCAGGGTATTTACCGGGGAGCTGTTTTTT. It codes for CASSLFGRVFTGELFF. Complete variable domain (other parts from reference TRBV7-2 and TRBJ2-2): GAGVSQSPSNKVTEKGKDVELRCDPISGHTALYWYRQSLGQGLEFLIYFQGNSAPDKSGLPSDRFSAERTGGSVSTLTIQRTQQEDSAVYLCASSLFGRVFTGELFFGEGSRLTVL.

This chain joins TRBV5-1 and TRBJ2-7, with 9 bases fitting TRBD2. The CDR3 has 17 residues. Germline lookup yields CDR1 SGHRS and CDR2 YFSETQ. The ends lost 4 bases at V and 2 bases at J; junction bases unmatched: 13. In nucleotides, the CDR3 is TGCGCCAGCAGCCGCGTTCCTAGCGGGGATGGGACCTACGAGCAGTACTTC. Translated: CASSRVPSGDGTYEQYF. Full variable domain (missing parts from reference TRBV5-1 and TRBJ2-7): KAGVTQTPRYLIKTRGQQVTLSCSPISGHRSVSWYQQTPGQGLQFLFEYFSETQRNKGNFPGRFSGRQFSNSRSEMNVSTLELGDSALYLCASSRVPSGDGTYEQYFGPGTRLTVT.

This clonotype was picked up many times. The chain has TRBV7-9 and TRBJ2-3; D is unclear. The germline V gene has CDR1 SEHNR and CDR2 FQNEAQ (reference sequence). The CDR3 consists of 16 residues. Trimming pared 5 bases from V and 4 bases from J, leaving 19 bases between. The CDR3 sequence is CASSTPSGARADTQYF. The CDR3 coding sequence is TGTGCCAGCAGCACCCCTTCAGGCGCCAGAGCAGATACGCAGTATTTT.